This TCR beta chain emerged from a study of memory CD4+ T cells and cytomegalovirus serostatus. Study details: This sample comes from healthy Belgian adults, about nine CMV seropositive, around 26 seronegative.

In the original processing: After removing out-of-frame reads, 2 million to 2.5 million distinct TCRbeta sequences remained. The table came from immunoSEQ multiplex PCR; TCRdb's copy has only in-frame clones and leaves some out. D and trimming come from the DNA, and the V and J calls and clone size come from that table. The sample contains roughly 67,000 clones, 76% of which appear only once. Single viable CD3+CD4+CD8-CD45RO+ cells were sorted as the memory CD4+ T cells. Positive selection with CD4 microbeads enriched total CD4+ T cells. Germline CDR1 SQVTM, CDR2 ANQGSEA. The CDR3 runs to 15 residues. V was trimmed by 0 bases and J by 4 bases, leaving 10 bases between them.

The source material was memory CD4+ T cells from blood. The V gene is TRBV29-1, the J gene TRBJ2-6, with D possibly TRBD2 on 6 matching bases. This receptor was obtained from an adult in good health and CMV-seropositive. In DNA form, the CDR3 reads TGCAGCGTTGAAGATAGGAGGGCCGGGGCCAACGTCCTGACTTTC. Residues: CSVEDRRAGANVLTF.